The rows below give T cell receptor beta chains drawn from one sample of a study of blood T cells in healthy people across ages. From the 5' RACE reads, TCRdb called clonotypes with MiXCR, one entry per CDR3 protein. The data contain about 1.5 million distinct CDR3 sequences, about 42% of them singletons. Source material: blood. The receptors were sampled from a woman in her late teens or twenties in good health. Each CDR3 is given with its conserved first and last residue. The order of the fields is clone size, J gene, V gene, D gene, CDR3 protein, CDR3 DNA. D genes are given only for firm matches. Size is stated for part of the rows, as once, few or many counts, or as a class when the clone is expanded.

clone size: -
J gene: TRBJ2-7
V gene: TRBV4-1
D gene: -
CDR3 protein: CASSQYLQDSYEQYF
CDR3 DNA: TGCGCCAGCAGCCAATACCTACAGGACTCCTACGAGCAGTACTTC

clone size: -
J gene: TRBJ2-3
V gene: TRBV7-8
D gene: -
CDR3 protein: CASSRRRLVSDTQYF
CDR3 DNA: TGTGCCAGCAGCCGACGCCGACTAGTGTCTGATACGCAGTATTTT

clone size: -
J gene: TRBJ2-7
V gene: TRBV28
D gene: -
CDR3 protein: CASRPSLGCEQYF
CDR3 DNA: TGTGCCAGCAGACCTTCATTAGGTTGCGAGCAGTACTTC

clone size: -
J gene: TRBJ2-7
V gene: TRBV12-3/TRBV12-4
D gene: TRBD2
CDR3 protein: CASSETSVRYEQYF
CDR3 DNA: TGTGCCAGCAGCGAAACTAGCGTTAGGTACGAGCAGTACTTC

clone size: -
J gene: TRBJ2-5
V gene: TRBV9
D gene: TRBD1
CDR3 protein: CASSVAGGEQETQYF
CDR3 DNA: TGTGCCAGCAGCGTAGCAGGGGGCGAACAAGAGACCCAGTACTTC

clone size: few
J gene: TRBJ1-6
V gene: TRBV12-3/TRBV12-4
D gene: -
CDR3 protein: CASSFAGQGRSNSPLHF
CDR3 DNA: TGTGCCAGCAGTTTCGCGGGGCAGGGCCGATCTAATTCACCCCTCCACTTT

clone size: once
J gene: TRBJ2-5
V gene: TRBV6-1
D gene: -
CDR3 protein: CASSPQQGPSETQYF
CDR3 DNA: TGTGCCAGCAGTCCCCAACAGGGACCCTCCGAGACCCAGTACTTC

clone size: -
J gene: TRBJ2-5
V gene: TRBV2
D gene: -
CDR3 protein: CASSDRQPQETQYF
CDR3 DNA: TGTGCCAGCAGCGACCGACAGCCCCAAGAGACCCAGTACTTC

clone size: few
J gene: TRBJ2-1
V gene: TRBV30
D gene: -
CDR3 protein: CAWSVGNEQFF
CDR3 DNA: TGTGCCTGGAGTGTAGGCAATGAGCAGTTCTTC

clone size: -
J gene: TRBJ2-3
V gene: TRBV28
D gene: TRBD2
CDR3 protein: CATSLAGISTDTQYF
CDR3 DNA: TGTGCCACTTCTCTAGCGGGAATTAGCACAGATACGCAGTATTTT

clone size: -
J gene: TRBJ1-3
V gene: TRBV9
D gene: -
CDR3 protein: CASSTWTALGNTIYF
CDR3 DNA: TGTGCCAGCAGCACGTGGACAGCCCTGGGAAACACCATATATTTT

clone size: many
J gene: TRBJ1-2
V gene: TRBV20-1
D gene: TRBD1
CDR3 protein: CSARGTGVTPEGYTF
CDR3 DNA: TGCAGTGCTAGAGGGACAGGGGTCACGCCAGAGGGCTACACCTTC

clone size: -
J gene: TRBJ1-2
V gene: TRBV7-9
D gene: -
CDR3 protein: CASSRTEGNSYTF
CDR3 DNA: TGTGCCAGCAGCCGGACAGAAGGGAATAGCTACACCTTC

clone size: -
J gene: TRBJ1-1
V gene: TRBV29-1
D gene: TRBD1
CDR3 protein: CSVKGQGNTEAFF
CDR3 DNA: TGCAGCGTTAAGGGACAGGGGAACACTGAAGCTTTCTTT

clone size: -
J gene: TRBJ2-7
V gene: TRBV29-1
D gene: -
CDR3 protein: CSVPMGWGTSYNEQYF
CDR3 DNA: TGCAGCGTTCCGATGGGGTGGGGGACGTCCTACAATGAGCAGTACTTC

clone size: few
J gene: TRBJ2-1
V gene: TRBV11-2
D gene: -
CDR3 protein: CASSLVQRNSYNEQFF
CDR3 DNA: TGTGCCAGCAGCTTAGTACAGCGTAACTCCTACAATGAGCAGTTCTTC

clone size: -
J gene: TRBJ2-7
V gene: TRBV11-2
D gene: -
CDR3 protein: CASSLIELNEQYF
CDR3 DNA: TGTGCCAGCAGCTTAATAGAGTTAAATGAGCAGTACTTC